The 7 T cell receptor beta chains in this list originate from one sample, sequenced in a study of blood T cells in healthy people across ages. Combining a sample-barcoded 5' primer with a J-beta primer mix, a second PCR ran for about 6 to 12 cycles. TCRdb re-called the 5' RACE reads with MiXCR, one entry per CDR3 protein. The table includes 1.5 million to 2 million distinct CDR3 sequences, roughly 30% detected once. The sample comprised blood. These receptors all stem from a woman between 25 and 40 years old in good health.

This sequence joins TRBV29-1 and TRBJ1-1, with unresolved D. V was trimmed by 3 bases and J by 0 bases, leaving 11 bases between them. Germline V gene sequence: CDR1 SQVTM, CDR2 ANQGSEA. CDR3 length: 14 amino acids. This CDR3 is CSVDAGVMNTEAFF. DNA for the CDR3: TGCAGCGTTGACGCTGGCGTCATGAACACTGAAGCTTTCTTT.

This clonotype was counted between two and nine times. The chain's CDR3 is CASSPQGKYNEQFF. The CDR3 bases are TGTGCCAGCAGCCCACAGGGGAAGTACAATGAGCAGTTCTTC. The V and J genes are TRBV25-1 and TRBJ2-1; 7 positions match TRBD1. Germline CDR1 reads MGHDK; CDR2 reads SYGVNS. After removal of 6 bases from V and 4 bases from J, the junction contained 6 bases not matched to a gene. The CDR3 is 14 amino acids.

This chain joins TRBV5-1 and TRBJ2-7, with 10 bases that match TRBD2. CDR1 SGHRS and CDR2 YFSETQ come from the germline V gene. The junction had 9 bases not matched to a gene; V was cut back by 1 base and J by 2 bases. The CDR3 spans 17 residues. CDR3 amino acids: CASSLWTSGLLPYEQYF. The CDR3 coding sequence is TGCGCCAGCAGCTTGTGGACTAGCGGCCTCCTACCCTACGAGCAGTACTTC. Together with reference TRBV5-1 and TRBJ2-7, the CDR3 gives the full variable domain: KAGVTQTPRYLIKTRGQQVTLSCSPISGHRSVSWYQQTPGQGLQFLFEYFSETQRNKGNFPGRFSGRQFSNSRSEMNVSTLELGDSALYLCASSLWTSGLLPYEQYFGPGTRLTVT.

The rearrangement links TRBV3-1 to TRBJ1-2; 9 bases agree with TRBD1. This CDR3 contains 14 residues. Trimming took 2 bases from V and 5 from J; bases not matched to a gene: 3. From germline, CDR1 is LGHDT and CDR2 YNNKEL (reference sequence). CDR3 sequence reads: CASSQFGTGYGYTF. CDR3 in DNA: TGTGCCAGCAGCCAATTTGGGACAGGGTATGGCTACACCTTC.

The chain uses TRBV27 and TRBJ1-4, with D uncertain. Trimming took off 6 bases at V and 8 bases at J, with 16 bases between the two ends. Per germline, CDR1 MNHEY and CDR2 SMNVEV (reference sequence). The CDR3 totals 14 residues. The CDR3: CASRLGRAEEKLFF. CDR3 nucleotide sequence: TGTGCCAGCAGGTTAGGGCGTGCGGAAGAAAAACTGTTTTTT.

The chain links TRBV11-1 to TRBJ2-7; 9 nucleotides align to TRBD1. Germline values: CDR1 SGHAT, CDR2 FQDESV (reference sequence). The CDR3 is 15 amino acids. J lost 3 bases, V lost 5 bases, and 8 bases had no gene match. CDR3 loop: CASSRLGTGYYEQYF. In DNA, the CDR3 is TGTGCCAGCAGCCGCCTCGGGACAGGGTACTACGAGCAGTACTTC.

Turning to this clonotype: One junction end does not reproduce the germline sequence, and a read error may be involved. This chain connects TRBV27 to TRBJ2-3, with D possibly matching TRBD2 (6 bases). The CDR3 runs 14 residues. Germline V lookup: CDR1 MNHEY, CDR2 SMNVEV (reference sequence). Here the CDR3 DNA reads TGTGTCAGCACTAGGGGACTCGGCACAGATACGCAGTATTTT. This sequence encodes CVSTRGLGTDTQYF.